Each of the 30 T cell receptor beta chains below was sequenced from the same sample in a study of blood T cell repertoires in COVID-19. Sequencing used immunoSEQ multiplex PCR; TCRdb keeps in-frame clones, though not all of them. Of under 80,000 clones listed, approximately 86% are singletons. The specimen sequenced was peripheral blood. The receptor source for this set is a human donor in a cohort sampled during active COVID-19.

The genes are TRBV5-1 and TRBJ1-2, with D possibly TRBD1 on 5 matching bases. This CDR3 contains 18 residues. Germline CDR1 SGHRS, CDR2 YFSETQ. With 4 bases removed from V and 4 bases from J, the gap between germline ends came to 26 bases. CDR3 amino acids: CASSTGQTRSVKGYGYTF. The CDR3 DNA follows: TGCGCCAGCAGCACAGGACAAACCCGTTCAGTTAAGGGCTATGGCTACACCTTC.

J is TRBJ2-7 and V is TRBV3-1 (or the pseudogene TRBV3-2), with D possibly TRBD2 on 5 matching bases. The CDR3 has 14 amino acids. CDR1 and CDR2 (germline): LGHDT, YNNKEL (reference sequence). V gave up 3 bases and J gave up 4 bases, with 13 bases separating them. CDR3: CASSHPPRVYEQYF. DNA of the CDR3: TGTGCCAGCAGCCACCCCCCGAGGGTATACGAGCAGTACTTC.

The rearrangement uses TRBV11-2 and TRBJ2-5, with a tentative D call TRBD2 (6 bases). The length of the CDR3 is 14 residues. Germline loops: CDR1 SGHAT, CDR2 FQNNGV. Trimming cost V 5 bases and J 2 bases, with 12 bases left between them. CDR3 nucleotides: TGTGCCAGCAGCCGCGGGACTGTACAAGAGACCCAGTACTTC. Protein product: CASSRGTVQETQYF. The whole variable domain, filled in from reference TRBV11-2 and TRBJ2-5, reads EAGVAQSPRYKIIEKRQSVAFWCNPISGHATLYWYQQILGQGPKLLIQFQNNGVVDDSQLPKDRFSAERLKGVDSTLKIQPAKLEDSAVYLCASSRGTVQETQYFGPGTRLLVL.

The chain joins TRBV5-1 to TRBJ2-7, with 7 positions matching TRBD2. The CDR3 runs 15 residues. Germline CDR1 reads SGHRS; CDR2 reads YFSETQ. The junction had 3 bases not matched to a gene; V was cut back by 0 bases and J by 0 bases. This CDR3 is CASSLAERDSYEQYF. CDR3 sequence (DNA): TGCGCCAGCAGCTTGGCCGAGCGGGACTCCTACGAGCAGTACTTC.

The chain couples TRBV5-1 to TRBJ1-1, with D possibly TRBD1 on 6 matching bases. The V gene's germline CDR1 is SGHRS and CDR2 YFSETQ. The CDR3 contains 15 residues. Trimming took 1 base from V and 1 from J, leaving 11 bases between them. The CDR3 is CASSLSGDKNTEAFF. CDR3 coding DNA: TGCGCCAGCAGCTTGTCAGGGGATAAGAACACTGAAGCTTTCTTT.

V and J are TRBV18 and TRBJ1-2, with a possible D match to TRBD1 (5 bases). V shed 0 bases and J shed 13 bases, with 12 bases lying between them. From germline, CDR1 is KGHSH and CDR2 LQKENI. The length of the CDR3 is 12 residues. CDR3 in DNA: TGTGCCAGCTCACCACCGGGGGGATTCTGCACCTTC. It codes for CASSPPGGFCTF.

The V call is TRBV2, the J call TRBJ2-3; TRBD1 is a possible D gene (5 bases). The CDR3 consists of 14 residues. Looked up from germline, CDR1 is SNHLY and CDR2 is FYNNEI. Trimming stripped 7 bases from V and 4 bases from J, with 15 bases between. The CDR3: CASTNQGIADTQYF. DNA for the CDR3: TGTGCCAGCACCAACCAGGGAATTGCAGATACGCAGTATTTT.

The chain couples TRBV19 to TRBJ1-2; 7 nucleotides match TRBD1. CDR3 length: 12 amino acids. V lost 3 bases and J lost 8; bases outside the gene matches: 3. Germline CDR1 and CDR2: LNHDA and SQIVND (reference sequence). The chain's CDR3 is CASSMTGQGYTF. CDR3 coding DNA: TGTGCCAGTAGTATGACAGGGCAAGGCTACACCTTC.

The sample holds a few counts of this clone. This chain connects TRBV11-1 to TRBJ2-3; 10 bases are shared with TRBD2. Germline loops: CDR1 SGHAT, CDR2 FQDESV (reference sequence). The trim removed 5 bases at V and 2 bases at J, leaving 7 bases unmatched. This CDR3 is 16 amino acids long. CDR3 protein: CASSLGLARSTDTQYF. Here the CDR3 DNA reads TGTGCCAGCAGCCTGGGACTAGCGAGGTCCACAGATACGCAGTATTTT.

The V call is TRBV24-1, the J call TRBJ2-7, with 7 bases that match TRBD1. With 8 bases clipped from V and 0 bases from J, the junction kept 15 bases outside the gene matches. The CDR3 has 17 amino acids. Germline CDR1 is KGHDR and CDR2 is SFDVKD. Written as DNA, the CDR3 is TGTGCCACCACGCATCCAAAAGACAGGGCTCGCTCCTACGAGCAGTACTTC. Encoded protein: CATTHPKDRARSYEQYF.

The rearrangement uses TRBV5-1 and TRBJ1-2; D is possibly TRBD1 (5 bases). V lost 0 bases and J lost 4, with 10 bases in between. The CDR3 totals 14 residues. The germline gives CDR1 SGHRS, CDR2 YFSETQ. The CDR3 reads CASSLAGFTYGYTF. The CDR3 nucleotides read TGCGCCAGCAGCTTGGCAGGGTTTACCTATGGCTACACCTTC.

The gene calls are TRBV5-3 and TRBJ2-2; 7 positions agree with TRBD1. TRBV5-3 is reported as an ORF; its role is uncertain. The CDR3 contains 16 residues. The V segment lost 6 bases and the J segment 6 bases; nucleotides outside the gene matches: 14. The CDR3: CARTSKDRISPGELFF. The CDR3 region has the DNA TGTGCCAGAACCTCCAAGGACAGGATTAGCCCCGGGGAGCTGTTTTTT.

CDR3 sequence: CATGLTGELFF. As DNA, the CDR3 is TGTGCCACAGGTCTCACCGGGGAGCTGTTTTTT. The gene calls are TRBV2 and TRBJ2-2; no definite D call. V shed 10 bases and J shed 4 bases, with 7 bases lying between them. This CDR3 has 11 amino acids. Germline-derived CDR1 and CDR2 are SNHLY and FYNNEI.

CDR3: CASAPYSDQPQHF. CDR3 bases: TGTGCCAGTGCTCCGTATAGTGATCAGCCCCAGCATTTT. The rearrangement links TRBV19 to TRBJ1-5; no clear D. Germline CDR1 and CDR2: LNHDA and SQIVND (reference sequence). Deletions cut 8 bases from V and 5 bases from J, with 13 bases between. The CDR3 is 13 residues long.

The gene calls are TRBV7-9 and TRBJ1-3, with D hard to call. Between the trimmed V and J ends, which lost 1 base and 0 bases, there was a span of 13 bases. The CDR3 totals 17 residues. Germline V CDR1 and CDR2: SEHNR, FQNEAQ (reference sequence). CDR3 in amino acids: CASSLGGAVSSGNTIYF. The CDR3 region has the DNA TGTGCCAGCAGCTTAGGAGGAGCGGTGAGCTCTGGAAACACCATATATTTT.

V is TRBV7-2 and J is TRBJ2-5, with D possibly TRBD2 on 5 matching bases. Germline loops: CDR1 SGHTA, CDR2 FQGNSA. This CDR3 is 14 amino acids long. Trimming removed 5 bases from V and 2 bases from J, with 12 bases in between. In nucleotides, the CDR3 is TGTGCCAGCAGCGGACTCGGGCAGCAAGAGACCCAGTACTTC. It is translated as CASSGLGQQETQYF.

The genes are TRBV11-2 and TRBJ2-2; a weak D match, TRBD2 (6 bases). Germline CDR1 reads SGHAT; CDR2 reads FQNNGV. V lost 5 bases, J lost 5 bases, and 15 bases lay in between. The CDR3 is 15 residues long. In DNA form, the CDR3 reads TGTGCCAGCAGCGGGGGGACTGCGAGGACCGGGGAGCTGTTTTTT. It specifies CASSGGTARTGELFF.

J is TRBJ1-2 and V is TRBV5-4; 9 positions agree with TRBD1. J was trimmed by 6 bases and V by 0 bases; bases with no gene match: 9. This CDR3 contains 16 residues. CDR1 is SGHNT and CDR2 is YYREEE in the germline V gene (reference sequence). CDR3: CASSLAFLGQGNGYTF. CDR3 DNA sequence: TGTGCCAGCAGCTTGGCCTTTTTGGGACAGGGAAATGGCTACACCTTC.

The CDR3 protein is CASRPIPSSLRDRVLYGYTF. The DNA for the CDR3 is TGTGCAAGTCGCCCTATCCCAAGTTCCCTTAGGGACAGGGTTTTGTATGGCTACACCTTC. The chain has TRBV12-2 and TRBJ1-2; the table's D gene call, TRBD1, was not cross checked with the DNA. TRBV12-2 is annotated as a pseudogene. The CDR3 spans 20 residues.

The chain couples TRBV28 to TRBJ2-2, with 11 bases lining up with TRBD1. The CDR3 runs 19 residues. Trimming at V came to 5 bases and at J to 6 bases, leaving 17 bases not matched to a gene. Germline V lookup: CDR1 MDHEN, CDR2 SYDVKM. The chain's CDR3 is CASSPIIQGQGGSPGELFF. The CDR3 DNA is TGTGCCAGCAGTCCGATCATTCAGGGACAGGGGGGGAGTCCCGGGGAGCTGTTTTTT.

The chain has TRBV19 and TRBJ2-1, with 13 bases aligning to TRBD2. V lost 3 bases to trimming and J lost 8 bases; unmatched junction nucleotides: 4. The CDR3 totals 15 residues. Germline CDR1 LNHDA, CDR2 SQIVND (reference sequence). The CDR3, as DNA: TGTGCCAGTAGTATCGGGACTAGCGGGGTTTATGAGCAGTTCTTC. It is translated as CASSIGTSGVYEQFF.

The chain uses TRBV30 and TRBJ2-5; D is uncertain. This CDR3 is built from 14 residues. Germline V gives CDR1 GTSNPN, CDR2 SVGIG (reference sequence). Trimming removed 4 bases from V and 0 bases from J, with 12 bases in between. The CDR3 reads CAWMKRGDQETQYF. As DNA, the CDR3 is TGTGCCTGGATGAAGCGCGGAGACCAAGAGACCCAGTACTTC.

This clone was found a few times. V gene TRBV12-3 or TRBV12-4 combines with J gene TRBJ1-2, with D unresolved. CDR3 length equals 13 residues. V lost 2 bases and J 10 bases, leaving 14 bases between the germline ends. For the CDR3, the DNA is TGTGCCAGCAGTTTATGGGAGACGCCTGACTACACCTTC. This translates into CASSLWETPDYTF.

The rearrangement uses TRBV6-5 and TRBJ1-2; 7 bases align to TRBD1. The trim removed 10 bases at V and 8 bases at J, leaving 13 bases unmatched. The CDR3 loop spans 13 amino acids. Germline V lookup: CDR1 MNHEY, CDR2 SVGAGI. The CDR3 nucleotides are TGTGCCACCCAGACAGGGCTGCCTTTCGGCTACACCTTC. This sequence encodes CATQTGLPFGYTF.

This clone occurred a few times. The V and J genes are TRBV18 and TRBJ1-2; D may be TRBD1 (6 bases). CDR1 is KGHSH and CDR2 is LQKENI in the germline V gene. Trimming took off 1 base at V and 8 bases at J, with 14 bases between the two ends. CDR3 length: 14 amino acids. In DNA form, the CDR3 reads TGTGCCAGCTCACCACAAGACAGGCCAGGGGGCTACACCTTC. This sequence encodes CASSPQDRPGGYTF.

The genes are TRBV18 and TRBJ1-2, with unresolved D. Germline V gene lookup returns CDR1 KGHSH and CDR2 LQKENI. There are 12 residues in the CDR3. Trimming cost V 3 bases and J 3 bases, with 5 bases left between them. For the CDR3, the DNA is TGTGCCAGCTCACCCCTCGACTATGGCTACACCTTC. This sequence encodes CASSPLDYGYTF. The entire variable domain, with the rest obtained from reference TRBV18 and TRBJ1-2, is as follows: NAGVMQNPRHLVRRRGQEARLRCSPMKGHSHVYWYRQLPEEGLKFMVYLQKENIIDESGMPKERFSAEFPKEGPSILRIQQVVRGDSAAYFCASSPLDYGYTFGSGTRLTVV.

This rearrangement joins TRBV29-1 to TRBJ2-3; 9 nucleotides agree with TRBD2. With V trimmed by 7 bases and J by 1 base, 6 bases remained unmatched. The CDR3 is 14 amino acids. CDR1 and CDR2 from the germline V gene are SQVTM and ANQGSEA. CDR3 sequence: CSGVAGDRTDTQYF. As DNA, the CDR3 is TGCAGCGGCGTAGCGGGGGACCGCACAGATACGCAGTATTTT.

J is TRBJ1-1 and V is TRBV5-4; the match to TRBD1 covers 7 bases. Trimming at V came to 3 bases and at J to 6 bases, leaving 8 bases not matched to a gene. Germline-derived CDR1 and CDR2 are SGHNT and YYREEE (reference sequence). The CDR3 is 14 residues long. The CDR3 is CASSSRTGSPEAFF. In DNA, the CDR3 is TGTGCCAGCAGCTCGCGGACAGGCAGTCCTGAAGCTTTCTTT.

The gene calls are TRBV5-6 and TRBJ2-1; 7 nucleotides align to TRBD1. This CDR3 spans 17 amino acids. V gave up 1 base and J gave up 2 bases; unmatched junction bases: 9. Germline CDR1 reads SGHDT; CDR2 reads YYEEEE. Written as DNA, the CDR3 is TGTGCCAGCAGCTTGTATAGTCGGGACAGTACCTACAATGAGCAGTTCTTC. Translation: CASSLYSRDSTYNEQFF.

The chain employs TRBV5-1 and TRBJ2-5; 10 bases agree with TRBD2. The V segment lost 5 bases and the J segment 0 bases; nucleotides outside the gene matches: 1. The germline V gene encodes CDR1 SGHRS and CDR2 YFSETQ. The CDR3 sequence is 14 residues long. The CDR3 protein is CASSSGGYQETQYF. CDR3 in DNA: TGCGCCAGCAGTAGCGGGGGGTACCAAGAGACCCAGTACTTC.